Reported below is one TCR beta chain. Its antigen is still unknown. The data were taken from a study of T cell repertoires and HLA-DP antigens. In the study overall: Donor ages ranged from 18-to-29 to 60-to-69; a couple of men, one woman.

The study, taken as a whole, reports: Total CD4+ responders were stimulated by HeLa antigen-presenting cells. Against both alloantigens, CD137+ clonality was similar, 0.35 to 0.45. Naive and memory CD4+ cells were analysed together, not apart.

Profiling relied on immunoSEQ multiplex PCR, and the TCRdb table lists in-frame clones only, not all of them. The sample comprises about 89,000 clones, about nine tenths of which are singletons, and 1.5% to 2% rests with the top ten. This CDR3 has 15 residues. From germline, CDR1 is SGHAT and CDR2 FQNNGV. Trimming left V 4 bases short and J 5 bases short, with 17 bases between. This receptor was obtained from a man between 50 and 59 years old in good health and CMV-seronegative. Sequenced sample: CD4+ T cells from PBMCs. V is TRBV11-2 and J is TRBJ2-5, with D perhaps matching TRBD1 (6 bases). In DNA form, the CDR3 reads TGTGCCAGCAGCTCCGGACAGAGGATGGGGGAGACCCAGTACTTC. It encodes CASSSGQRMGETQYF.